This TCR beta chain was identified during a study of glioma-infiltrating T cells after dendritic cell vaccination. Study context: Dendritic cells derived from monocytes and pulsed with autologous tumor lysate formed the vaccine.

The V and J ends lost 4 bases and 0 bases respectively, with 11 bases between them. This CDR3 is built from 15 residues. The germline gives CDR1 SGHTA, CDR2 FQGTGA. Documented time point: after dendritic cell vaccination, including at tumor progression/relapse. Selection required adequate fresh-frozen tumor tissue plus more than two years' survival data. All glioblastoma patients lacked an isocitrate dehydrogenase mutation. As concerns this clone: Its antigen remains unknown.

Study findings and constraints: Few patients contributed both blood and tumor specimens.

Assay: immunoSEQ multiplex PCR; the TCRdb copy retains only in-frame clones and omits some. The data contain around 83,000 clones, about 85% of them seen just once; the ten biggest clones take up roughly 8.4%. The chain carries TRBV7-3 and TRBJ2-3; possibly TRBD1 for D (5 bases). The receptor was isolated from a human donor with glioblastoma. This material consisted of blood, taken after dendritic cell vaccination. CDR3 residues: CASSSGFLSTDTQYF. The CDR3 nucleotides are TGTGCCAGCAGCTCAGGGTTTTTGAGCACAGATACGCAGTATTTT.